Listed below are T cell receptor beta chains from one sample, sequenced in a study of T cells in Graves' hyperthyroidism and ophthalmopathy. TCRdb reprocessed the multiplex PCR reads with MiXCR, giving one entry per CDR3 protein. The table lists about 680,000 distinct CDR3 sequences, roughly 32% of them singletons, with around 30% in the top ten. Specimen: blood. The receptors shown here come from a woman in her thirties or forties with Graves' hyperthyroidism. Each CDR3 is given with its conserved first and last residue. Fields, in order: CDR3 protein, V gene.

cdr3_aa: CASSTLGRRNTIYF
v_call: TRBV7-2

cdr3_aa: CASRPGLAGEIGETQYF
v_call: TRBV12-3/TRBV12-4

cdr3_aa: CATSGTGNYGYTF
v_call: TRBV24-1

cdr3_aa: CSVSRGQNTEAFF
v_call: TRBV29-1

cdr3_aa: CASSLDPEGIAARISGNTIYF
v_call: TRBV5-1

cdr3_aa: CASSYPGGAGRKLFF
v_call: TRBV10-3

cdr3_aa: CASSYSGDRANVLTF
v_call: TRBV6-5

cdr3_aa: CASSSQAGSYEQYF
v_call: TRBV7-8

cdr3_aa: CASSEVFGYTF
v_call: TRBV25-1

cdr3_aa: CSAPWRGPLSYEQYF
v_call: TRBV20-1

cdr3_aa: CASSPYESNQPQHF
v_call: TRBV2

cdr3_aa: CSVESPKNTEAFF
v_call: TRBV29-1

cdr3_aa: CASSVVLRSDRVTEAFF
v_call: TRBV9

cdr3_aa: CAISASGKQFF
v_call: TRBV10-3

cdr3_aa: CSARETDPTEKLFF
v_call: TRBV20-1